This entry is about one T cell receptor (beta chain). This clone was seen once. It has no known antigen specificity. Base qualities were left out, and no much larger clone turns up one base away. Using bias-controlled multiplex PCR with the immunoSEQ v3 hsTCRB kit, the TCR beta CDR3 regions were amplified from genomic DNA. An Illumina NextSeq 500 was used to sequence the TCR libraries, reaching approximately 2.1 million read pairs at survey level or roughly 4.5-6 million at deep level. The authors processed their data as follows. The immunoSEQ Analyzer software assigned V, D and J genes, filtered out non-productive sequences, and reported clonality. Repertoires were compared by productive Simpson clonality and by the Morisita overlap index of productive TRB rearrangements between infused TIL and blood. Drawn from immuneACCESS, this table holds only the in-frame rearrangements with V and J called that TCRdb kept. Clones are partly lost; checked studies trace under half to an unresolved V gene and leave the rest unexplained. V, J and clone size were drawn from that table, and D and trimming were deduced from the DNA. This sample is represented by 50,000 or so clones; 60% to 85% of them were singletons. Together, the top ten hold 5.6% of the sample.

The data were obtained in a study of TIL therapy for anti-PD-1-resistant metastatic lung cancer (dated by TCRdb to about 2021). Regarding the research as a whole: Among the enrolled patients, the median age was about 52 years (range about 38-85), and the median tumor PD-L1 proportion score was approximately 5.9%. The cohort was predominantly lung adenocarcinoma, with several EGFR-mutant and two ALK-rearranged tumors, and half of patients were current or former smokers. Across the cohort, whole-exome sequencing showed a median non-synonymous tumor mutation burden of less than 1.7 mutations per megabase. T cell receptor beta sequencing of tumor and peripheral blood served to follow clonotypes across the tumor, the expanded TIL product, and serial blood samples.

Findings and caveats that apply to the study as a whole: High clonal turnover was observed in TIL culture, with many enriched product clones not detected in the baseline tumor, which suggested clonal contraction rather than faithful expansion. The cohort was highly selected, including more treatment-naive, never-smoker and oncogene-addicted patients than is typical, which limits generalizability. Higher clonality and lower diversity were observed in expanded TIL cultures than in baseline intratumoral T cells (median clonality roughly 6.5% vs 31%, p < 0.0001). The study protocol defined all tumor marker inferences as exploratory.

V was cut back by 2 bases and J by 4 bases, leaving a gap of 11 bases between them. Per the germline V gene, SGDLS is the CDR1 and YYNGEE is the CDR2. The cysteine opens and the phenylalanine closes a CDR3 of 14 amino acids. Only CDR3 DNA remains: 42 bases, in frame from the first base. Interpreted using the paper, the time point label stands for: pre-treatment sample, taken before nivolumab and TIL therapy. The baseline tumor samples were excised metastases, mostly pleural nodules or supraclavicular lymph nodes, taken from the same resection that was used to grow TIL. Before any PD-1/PD-L1 blockade was given, tumors were harvested, nivolumab was then administered, and patients who progressed went on to receive lymphodepletion, an infusion of expanded TIL, and IL-2. A phase I trial run at two centers enrolled adults with stage 4 NSCLC between October 2017 and January 2020. Samples were obtained from a single-arm, open-label phase I trial in which tumor-infiltrating lymphocyte therapy with nivolumab was evaluated in advanced non-small cell lung cancer. For each resected tumor, portions were snap-frozen in liquid nitrogen and kept at -80 degrees C. Tumor regions of interest were selected on H&E sections by laser-capture macrodissection, were pulverized into around 14 mg aliquots, and were extracted with Qiagen Allprep kits.

The source is a person aged 25-80 years with non-small cell lung cancer. The chain is encoded by TRBV9 joined to TRBJ2-3, and the D gene may be TRBD2, 5 bases matching. The sample in question was tumor tissue, obtained at baseline. The nucleotide sequence is given as TGTGCCAGCAGCGTTCTTAGCGTCGCAGATACGCAGTATTTT. Its amino acids are CASSVLSVADTQYF.